This TCR beta chain stems from a study of cytomegalovirus exposure and HLA in healthy donors. Amplification used 60 Vbeta primers and 13 Jbeta primers. Profiled with immunoSEQ multiplex PCR; TCRdb holds only in-frame clones, not every one. The sample includes about 120,000 clones, over 65% of them seen just once. Germline V gene sequence: CDR1 SEHNR, CDR2 FQNEAQ (reference sequence). The CDR3 runs to 15 residues. Trimming pared 5 bases from V and 2 bases from J, leaving 16 bases between. The material sequenced was PBMCs. V usage is TRBV7-9 and J usage is TRBJ2-7; D possibly corresponds to TRBD1 (5 bases). The origin of this receptor is a woman aged 25 to 39 in good health and CMV-seropositive. CDR3 sequence reads: CASSRAGAGPYEQYF. The CDR3 DNA reads TGTGCCAGCAGCCGAGCTGGAGCAGGGCCCTACGAGCAGTACTTC.